Here is one T cell receptor beta chain with its context. Its antigen is currently unknown. Profiled with immunoSEQ multiplex PCR; TCRdb holds only in-frame clones, not every one. The sample records about 83,000 clones, about 83% being singletons. J gave up 8 bases and V 0 bases, and 6 bases lay outside the gene matches. Germline loops: CDR1 SGHVS, CDR2 FNYEAQ. CDR3 length: 17 amino acids. The data originate from a study of T cell responses to AZD1222 COVID-19 vaccine. Broader study findings: Baseline seropositives among AZD1222 recipients totaled only 5 to 7.

V is TRBV7-6 and J is TRBJ2-1, with 14 bases matching TRBD2. The sample was peripheral blood, taken on day 0 of AZD1222 vaccination. The origin of this receptor is an adult in good health. The CDR3 sequence is CASSLASRGLAGDEQFF. The CDR3, as DNA: TGTGCCAGCAGCTTAGCTAGTAGGGGACTAGCGGGGGATGAGCAGTTCTTC.